One sample yielded the 8 T cell receptor beta chains listed below, sequenced in a study of PD-1 blockade in classical Hodgkin lymphoma. The data were produced by immunoSEQ multiplex PCR, yet TCRdb's version contains in-frame clones alone and is incomplete. The profile covers tens of thousands of clones, with roughly 89% appearing a single time and about 10% taken by the ten largest. Each patient's relapse followed autologous stem cell transplantation, and brentuximab vedotin exposure varied. This specimen was peripheral blood mononuclear cells (PBMCs), taken before the second cycle of nivolumab. These receptor sequences come from a human donor with classical Hodgkin lymphoma.

The rearrangement links TRBV18 to TRBJ2-5; D might be TRBD1 (5 bases). The CDR3 has 14 residues. Trimming took off 1 base at V and 3 bases at J, with 9 bases between the two ends. From germline, CDR1 is KGHSH and CDR2 LQKENI. The CDR3 loop is CASSPQQTEETQYF. Written as DNA, the CDR3 is TGTGCCAGCTCACCACAACAGACAGAAGAGACCCAGTACTTC.

The chain has TRBV28 and TRBJ1-5, with 8 bases lining up with TRBD1. CDR3 length equals 16 residues. J was trimmed by 8 bases and V by 4 bases; bases with no gene match: 13. Germline V lookup: CDR1 MDHEN, CDR2 SYDVKM. The DNA of the CDR3 is TGTGCCAGCAGTTCAGGAATACAGGGGGATAGAGAGCCCCAGCATTTT. Amino acid sequence: CASSSGIQGDREPQHF. Looking up the rest from reference TRBV28 and TRBJ1-5 gives the full variable domain: DVKVTQSSRYLVKRTGEKVFLECVQDMDHENMFWYRQDPGLGLRLIYFSYDVKMKEKGDIPEGYSVSREKKERFSLILESASTNQTSMYLCASSSGIQGDREPQHFGDGTRLSIL.

J is TRBJ2-3 and V is TRBV7-2; D is uncertain. Trimming removed 3 bases from V and 3 bases from J, with 10 bases in between. Per germline, CDR1 SGHTA and CDR2 FQGNSA. The CDR3 loop spans 14 amino acids. The CDR3: CASSLLWPTDTQYF. The CDR3 DNA follows: TGTGCCAGCAGCTTGCTATGGCCAACAGATACGCAGTATTTT.

The chain recombines TRBV7-9 with TRBJ1-4; D gene unclear. Trimming removed 2 bases from V and 6 bases from J, with 10 bases in between. The CDR3 is 14 residues long. The germline V gene has CDR1 SEHNR and CDR2 FQNEAQ (reference sequence). The CDR3 bases are TGTGCCAGCAGCTTAAGGACGGCTGATGAAAAACTGTTTTTT. Protein: CASSLRTADEKLFF.

The genes are TRBV2 and TRBJ2-7, with 7 bases matching TRBD2. CDR3 size: 14 residues. V shed 7 bases and J 0 bases; nucleotides not matched to a gene: 6. The V gene's germline CDR1 is SNHLY and CDR2 FYNNEI. The CDR3 protein is CASNGGGSSYEQYF. The CDR3 DNA follows: TGTGCCAGCAACGGGGGAGGGAGCTCCTACGAGCAGTACTTC.

The rearrangement links TRBV9 to TRBJ2-1; D unclear. Trimming cost V 2 bases and J 15 bases, with 18 bases left between them. CDR3 length: 13 residues. The germline V gene encodes CDR1 SGDLS and CDR2 YYNGEE. The CDR3 sequence is CASSVSAVNRLFF. The CDR3 DNA follows: TGTGCCAGCAGCGTTTCAGCTGTCAATCGTCTGTTCTTC. The full variable domain, in which reference TRBV9 and TRBJ2-1 provide the parts outside the CDR3, is DSGVTQTPKHLITATGQRVTLRCSPRSGDLSVYWYQQSLDQGLQFLIQYYNGEERAKGNILERFSAQQFPDLHSELNLSSLELGDSALYFCASSVSAVNRLFFGPGTRLTVL.

This clone was observed a few times. The rearrangement links TRBV4-1 to TRBJ1-6, with D possibly being TRBD1 (5 bases). V was cut by 1 base and J by 7 bases, with 14 bases left in between. Germline V lookup: CDR1 MGHRA, CDR2 YSYEKL. CDR3 size: 16 residues. In DNA, the CDR3 is TGCGCCAGCAGCCAAGGGAAGGGGAATGTAAATTCACCCCTCCACTTT. Its protein product is CASSQGKGNVNSPLHF.

This clone appeared a few times. V is TRBV6-5 and J is TRBJ1-5, with D tentatively TRBD1 (5 bases). CDR3 size: 13 residues. V lost 8 bases and J lost 4, with 12 bases in between. Germline V gene sequence: CDR1 MNHEY, CDR2 SVGAGI. The DNA of the CDR3 is TGTGCCAGCGGGGACGGGGAAAATCAGCCCCAGCATTTT. Protein sequence: CASGDGENQPQHF.